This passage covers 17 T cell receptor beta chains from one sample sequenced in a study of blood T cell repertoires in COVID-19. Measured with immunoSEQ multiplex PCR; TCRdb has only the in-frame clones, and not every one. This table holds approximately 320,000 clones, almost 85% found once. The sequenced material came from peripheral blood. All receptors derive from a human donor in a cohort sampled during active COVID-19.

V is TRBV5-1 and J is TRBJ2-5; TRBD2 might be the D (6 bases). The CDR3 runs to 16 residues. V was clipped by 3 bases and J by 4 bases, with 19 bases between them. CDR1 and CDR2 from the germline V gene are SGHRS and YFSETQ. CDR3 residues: CASSSLSRGGAETQYF. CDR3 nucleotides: TGCGCCAGCAGCTCACTATCCCGGGGAGGCGCAGAGACCCAGTACTTC.

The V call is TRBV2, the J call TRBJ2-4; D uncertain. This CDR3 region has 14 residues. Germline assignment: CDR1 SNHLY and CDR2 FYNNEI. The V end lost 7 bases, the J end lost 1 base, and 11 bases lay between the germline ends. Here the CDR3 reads CASTTGSAKNIQYF. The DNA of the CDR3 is TGTGCCAGCACTACGGGTTCGGCCAAAAACATTCAGTACTTC.

Here the CDR3 reads CASSNNRDNQPQHF. CDR3 DNA: TGTGCCAGCAGTAACAACAGGGACAATCAGCCCCAGCATTTT. This chain joins TRBV6-5 and TRBJ1-5; tentatively, D is TRBD1 (6 bases). The V gene's germline CDR1 is MNHEY and CDR2 SVGAGI. With 5 bases removed from V and 3 bases from J, the gap between germline ends came to 11 bases. There are 14 residues in the CDR3.

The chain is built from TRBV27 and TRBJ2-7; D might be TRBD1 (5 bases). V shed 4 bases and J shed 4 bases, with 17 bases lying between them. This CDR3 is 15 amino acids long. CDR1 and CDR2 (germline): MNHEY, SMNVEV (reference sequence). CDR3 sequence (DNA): TGTGCCAGCAGTTCCTCGACAGAGGCTACGTACGAGCAGTACTTC. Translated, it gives CASSSSTEATYEQYF.

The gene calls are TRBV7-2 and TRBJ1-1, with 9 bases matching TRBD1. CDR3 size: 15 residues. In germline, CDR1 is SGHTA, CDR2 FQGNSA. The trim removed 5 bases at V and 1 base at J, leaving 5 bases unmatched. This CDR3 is CASSPDRGRNTEAFF. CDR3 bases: TGTGCCAGCAGCCCCGACAGGGGGAGGAACACTGAAGCTTTCTTT.

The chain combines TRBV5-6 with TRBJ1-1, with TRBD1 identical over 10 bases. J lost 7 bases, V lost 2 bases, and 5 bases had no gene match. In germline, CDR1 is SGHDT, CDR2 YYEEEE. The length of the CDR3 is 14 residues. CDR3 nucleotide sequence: TGTGCCAGCAGCTTCTCCGGGACAGGGGTTGAAGCTTTCTTT. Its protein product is CASSFSGTGVEAFF.

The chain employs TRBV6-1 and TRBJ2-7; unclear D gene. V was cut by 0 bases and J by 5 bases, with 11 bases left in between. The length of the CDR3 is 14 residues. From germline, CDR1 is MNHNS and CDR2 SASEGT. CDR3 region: CASSEARHWDEQYF. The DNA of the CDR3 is TGTGCCAGCAGTGAAGCGAGACATTGGGACGAGCAGTACTTC.

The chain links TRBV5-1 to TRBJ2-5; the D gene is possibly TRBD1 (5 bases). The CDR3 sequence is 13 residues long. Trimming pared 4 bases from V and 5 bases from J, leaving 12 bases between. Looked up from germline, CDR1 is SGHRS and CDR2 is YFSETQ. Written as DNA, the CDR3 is TGCGCCAGCAGCCCCGAAGGGGCGGAGACCCAGTACTTC. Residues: CASSPEGAETQYF.

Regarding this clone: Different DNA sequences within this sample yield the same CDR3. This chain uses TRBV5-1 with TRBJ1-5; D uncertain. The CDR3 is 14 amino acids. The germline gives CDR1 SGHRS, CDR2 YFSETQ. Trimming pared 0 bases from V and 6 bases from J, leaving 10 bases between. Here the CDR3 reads CASSLVGAGQPQHF. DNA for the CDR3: TGCGCCAGCAGCTTGGTAGGAGCCGGTCAGCCCCAGCATTTT.

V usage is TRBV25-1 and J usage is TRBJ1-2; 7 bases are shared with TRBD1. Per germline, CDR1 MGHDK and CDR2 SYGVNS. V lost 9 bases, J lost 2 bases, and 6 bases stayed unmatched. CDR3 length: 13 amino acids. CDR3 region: CARQGEENYGYTF. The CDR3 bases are TGTGCCAGGCAGGGGGAAGAAAACTATGGCTACACCTTC.

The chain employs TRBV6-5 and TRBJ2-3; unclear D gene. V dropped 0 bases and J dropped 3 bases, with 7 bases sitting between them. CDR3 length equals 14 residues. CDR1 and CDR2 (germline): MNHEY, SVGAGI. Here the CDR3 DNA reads TGTGCCAGCAGTTACTCGGAGAGTACAGATACGCAGTATTTT. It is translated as CASSYSESTDTQYF.

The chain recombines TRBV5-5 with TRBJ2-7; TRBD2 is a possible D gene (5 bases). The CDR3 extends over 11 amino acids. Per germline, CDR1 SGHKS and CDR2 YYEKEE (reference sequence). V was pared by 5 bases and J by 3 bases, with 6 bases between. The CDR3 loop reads CASSRGYEQYF. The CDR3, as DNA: TGTGCCAGCAGTCGGGGCTACGAGCAGTACTTC.

The CDR3 nucleotides are TGTGCCAGCTCAGCTAGCGGGGGGTTCTACAATGAGCAGTTCTTC. This codes for CASSASGGFYNEQFF. V usage is TRBV18 and J usage is TRBJ2-1; 11 bases are a match to TRBD2. The ends lost 5 bases at V and 3 bases at J; junction bases unmatched: 3. CDR1 is KGHSH, CDR2 LQKENI, per germline. The CDR3 runs 15 residues.

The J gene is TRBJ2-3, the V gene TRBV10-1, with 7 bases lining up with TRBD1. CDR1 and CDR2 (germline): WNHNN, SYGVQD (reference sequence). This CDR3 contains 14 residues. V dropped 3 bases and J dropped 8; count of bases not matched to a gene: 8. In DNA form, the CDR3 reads TGCGCCAGCAGTGACCATCGACAGGGAGCTACGCAGTATTTT. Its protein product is CASSDHRQGATQYF.

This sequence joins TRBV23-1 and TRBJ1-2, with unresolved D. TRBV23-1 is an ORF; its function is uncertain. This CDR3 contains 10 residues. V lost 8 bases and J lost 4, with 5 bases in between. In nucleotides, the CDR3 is TGCGCCAGCTCCTTCTATGGCTACACCTTC. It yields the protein CASSFYGYTF.

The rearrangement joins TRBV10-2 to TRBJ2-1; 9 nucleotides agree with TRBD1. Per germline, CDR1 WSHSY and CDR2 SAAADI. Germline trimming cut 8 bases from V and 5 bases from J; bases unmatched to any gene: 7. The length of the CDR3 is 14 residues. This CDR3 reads CASGLWTGDNEQFF. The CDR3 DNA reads TGCGCCAGCGGACTTTGGACAGGGGACAATGAGCAGTTCTTC.

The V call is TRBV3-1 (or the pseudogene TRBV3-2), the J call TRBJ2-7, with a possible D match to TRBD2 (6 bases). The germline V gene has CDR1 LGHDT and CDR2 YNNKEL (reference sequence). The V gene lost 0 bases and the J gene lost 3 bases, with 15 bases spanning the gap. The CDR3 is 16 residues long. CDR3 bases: TGTGCCAGCAGCCAAGATAACGGAGGGGTAGGCTACGAGCAGTACTTC. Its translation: CASSQDNGGVGYEQYF.